The rows below give T cell receptor beta chains drawn from one sample of a study of regulatory T cells in long-lasting Graves disease. MiXCR was run by TCRdb on the multiplex PCR reads, yielding one entry per CDR3 protein. The data hold fewer than 350,000 distinct CDR3 sequences, with 18% observed a single time. The source was peripheral blood mononuclear cells (PBMCs), collected at new diagnosis, from a patient treated with antithyroid drugs. Source of these receptors: a female donor with Graves disease. Each CDR3 is given with its conserved first and last residue. Each record gives: V gene, clone size, D gene, J gene, CDR3 protein, CDR3 DNA. A D gene is named only where the DNA matches it firmly. The size field is filled for only some rows; it gives once, few, many or a size class.

v_gene: TRBV4-2
abundance: many
d_gene: TRBD2
j_gene: TRBJ2-1
CDR3aa: CASSQELAGGGRYNEQFF
CDR3nt: TGTGCCAGCAGCCAAGAATTGGCGGGGGGGGGTAGATACAATGAGCAGTTCTTC

v_gene: TRBV6-2/TRBV6-3
abundance: few
d_gene: .
j_gene: TRBJ2-5
CDR3aa: CASRSSPQETQYF
CDR3nt: TGTGCCAGCAGGTCCAGTCCTCAAGAGACCCAGTACTTC

v_gene: TRBV7-8
abundance: many
d_gene: .
j_gene: TRBJ1-3
CDR3aa: CASSLVLSGFDGNTIYF
CDR3nt: TGTGCCAGCAGCTTAGTACTCTCAGGGTTTGATGGAAACACCATATATTTT

v_gene: TRBV7-8
abundance: many
d_gene: TRBD1
j_gene: TRBJ1-1
CDR3aa: CASSAHRGSGTEAFF
CDR3nt: TGTGCCAGCAGCGCGCACAGGGGATCCGGCACTGAAGCTTTCTTT

v_gene: TRBV20-1
abundance: once
d_gene: .
j_gene: TRBJ2-7
CDR3aa: CSVGGKGEQYF
CDR3nt: TGCAGTGTAGGAGGGAAGGGCGAGCAGTACTTC

v_gene: TRBV12-3/TRBV12-4
abundance: many
d_gene: .
j_gene: TRBJ2-5
CDR3aa: CASSFKGHLLWGETQYF
CDR3nt: TGTGCCAGCAGTTTTAAGGGACATCTCCTATGGGGGGAGACCCAGTACTTC

v_gene: TRBV7-9
abundance: .
d_gene: .
j_gene: TRBJ2-2
CDR3aa: CASSSGIGGELFF
CDR3nt: TGTGCCAGCAGCTCAGGGATCGGGGGGGAGCTGTTTTTT

v_gene: TRBV28
abundance: few
d_gene: .
j_gene: TRBJ2-7
CDR3aa: CASSFGALRGHEQYF
CDR3nt: TGTGCCAGCAGTTTTGGTGCCCTCAGGGGCCACGAGCAGTACTTC

v_gene: TRBV18
abundance: few
d_gene: .
j_gene: TRBJ2-5
CDR3aa: CASSPRRVRGETQYF
CDR3nt: TGTGCCAGCTCACCACGGAGGGTCAGGGGGGAGACCCAGTACTTC

v_gene: TRBV12-5
abundance: many
d_gene: .
j_gene: TRBJ1-6
CDR3aa: CASGLVRFGEYNSPLHF
CDR3nt: TGTGCTAGTGGTTTGGTACGTTTCGGTGAATATAATTCACCCCTCCACTTT

v_gene: TRBV12-3/TRBV12-4
abundance: many
d_gene: .
j_gene: TRBJ2-1
CDR3aa: CASSPRPLSGNEQFF
CDR3nt: TGTGCCAGCAGTCCACGACCCTTAAGCGGGAATGAGCAGTTCTTC

v_gene: TRBV19
abundance: many
d_gene: .
j_gene: TRBJ1-3
CDR3aa: CASRMPGHAGNTIYF
CDR3nt: TGTGCCAGTAGGATGCCGGGACACGCTGGAAACACCATATATTTT

v_gene: TRBV2
abundance: many
d_gene: .
j_gene: TRBJ2-5
CDR3aa: CASGGDRGEETQYF
CDR3nt: TGTGCCAGCGGGGGGGACAGAGGGGAAGAGACCCAGTACTTC

v_gene: TRBV2
abundance: .
d_gene: .
j_gene: TRBJ2-3
CDR3aa: CASSITGSGTDTQYF
CDR3nt: TGTGCCAGCAGCATCACAGGGTCAGGGACAGATACGCAGTATTTT